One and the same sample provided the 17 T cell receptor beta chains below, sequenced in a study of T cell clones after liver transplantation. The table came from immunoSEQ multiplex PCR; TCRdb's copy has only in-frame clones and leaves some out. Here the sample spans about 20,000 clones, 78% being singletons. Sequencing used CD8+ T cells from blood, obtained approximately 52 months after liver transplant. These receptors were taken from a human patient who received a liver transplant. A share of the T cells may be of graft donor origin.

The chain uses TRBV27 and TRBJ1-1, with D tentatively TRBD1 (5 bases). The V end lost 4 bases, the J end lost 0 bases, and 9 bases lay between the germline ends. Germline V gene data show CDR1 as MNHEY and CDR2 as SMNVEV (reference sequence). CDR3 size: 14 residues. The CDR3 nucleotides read TGTGCCAGCAGTTCGCAGGGATTGAACACTGAAGCTTTCTTT. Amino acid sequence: CASSSQGLNTEAFF.

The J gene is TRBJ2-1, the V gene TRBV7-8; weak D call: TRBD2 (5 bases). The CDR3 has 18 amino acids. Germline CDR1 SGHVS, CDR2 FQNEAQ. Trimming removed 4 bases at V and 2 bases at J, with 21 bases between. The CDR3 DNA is TGTGCCAGCAGCTCGCCCAATTTAGCGCTCCATCCCTACAATGAGCAGTTCTTC. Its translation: CASSSPNLALHPYNEQFF.

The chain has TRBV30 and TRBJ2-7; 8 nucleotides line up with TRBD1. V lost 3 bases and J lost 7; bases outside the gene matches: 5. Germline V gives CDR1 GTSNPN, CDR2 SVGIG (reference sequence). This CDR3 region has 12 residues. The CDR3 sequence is CAWSQGAGEQYF. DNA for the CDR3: TGTGCCTGGAGCCAGGGGGCCGGGGAGCAGTACTTC.

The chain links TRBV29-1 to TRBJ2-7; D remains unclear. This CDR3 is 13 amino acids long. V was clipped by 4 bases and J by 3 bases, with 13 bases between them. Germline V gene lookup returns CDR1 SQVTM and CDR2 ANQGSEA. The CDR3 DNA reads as TGCAGCGTTGTATCGTTAGGCGGCTACGAGCAGTACTTC. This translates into CSVVSLGGYEQYF.

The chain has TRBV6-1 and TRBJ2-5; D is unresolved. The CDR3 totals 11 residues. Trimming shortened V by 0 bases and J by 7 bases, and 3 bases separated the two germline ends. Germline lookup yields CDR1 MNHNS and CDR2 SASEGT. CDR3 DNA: TGTGCCAGCAGTGAAGCGACGACCCAGTACTTC. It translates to CASSEATTQYF.

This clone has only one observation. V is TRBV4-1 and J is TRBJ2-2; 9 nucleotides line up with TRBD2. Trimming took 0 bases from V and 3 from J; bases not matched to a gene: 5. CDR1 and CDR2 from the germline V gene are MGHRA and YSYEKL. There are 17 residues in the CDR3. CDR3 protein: CASSQEPAGGYTGELFF. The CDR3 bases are TGCGCCAGCAGCCAAGAACCAGCGGGGGGATACACCGGGGAGCTGTTTTTT.

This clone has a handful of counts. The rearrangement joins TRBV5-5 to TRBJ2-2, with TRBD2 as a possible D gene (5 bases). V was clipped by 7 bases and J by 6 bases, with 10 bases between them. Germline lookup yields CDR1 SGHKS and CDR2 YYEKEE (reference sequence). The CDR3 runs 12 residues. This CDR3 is CASLALSGELFF. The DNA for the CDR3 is TGTGCCAGCCTAGCCCTTTCCGGGGAGCTGTTTTTT.

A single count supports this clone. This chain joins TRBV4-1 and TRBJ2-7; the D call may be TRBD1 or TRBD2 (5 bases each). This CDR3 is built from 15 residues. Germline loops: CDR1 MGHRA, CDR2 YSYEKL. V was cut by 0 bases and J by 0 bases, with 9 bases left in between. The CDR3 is CASSQDGAGSYEQYF. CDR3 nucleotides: TGCGCCAGCAGCCAAGATGGGGCGGGCTCCTACGAGCAGTACTTC.

In DNA form, the CDR3 reads TGCGCCAGCAGCCCATCTAGCGGGCCTGGGCAGGAGTATTTT. Translated, it gives CASSPSSGPGQEYF. The J gene is TRBJ2-3, the V gene TRBV5-1, with TRBD2 matching over 8 bases. The germline CDR1 and CDR2 sequences are SGHRS and YFSETQ. J gave up 13 bases and V 4 bases, and 14 bases lay outside the gene matches. The CDR3 loop spans 14 amino acids. Complete variable domain (other parts from reference TRBV5-1 and TRBJ2-3): KAGVTQTPRYLIKTRGQQVTLSCSPISGHRSVSWYQQTPGQGLQFLFEYFSETQRNKGNFPGRFSGRQFSNSRSEMNVSTLELGDSALYLCASSPSSGPGQEYFGPGTRLTVL.

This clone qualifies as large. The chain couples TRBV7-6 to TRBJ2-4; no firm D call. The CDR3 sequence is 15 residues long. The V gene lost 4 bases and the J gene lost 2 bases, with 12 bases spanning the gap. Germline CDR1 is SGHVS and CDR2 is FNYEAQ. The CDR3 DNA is TGTGCCAGCAGCTCAACCATTGATCCCAAAAACATTCAGTACTTC. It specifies CASSSTIDPKNIQYF.

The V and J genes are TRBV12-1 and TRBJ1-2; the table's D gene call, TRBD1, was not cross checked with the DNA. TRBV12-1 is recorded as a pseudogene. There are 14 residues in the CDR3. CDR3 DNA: TGTGCCAACGAACTTCAGGGGTCGGGGTATGGCTACACCTTC. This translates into CANELQGSGYGYTF.

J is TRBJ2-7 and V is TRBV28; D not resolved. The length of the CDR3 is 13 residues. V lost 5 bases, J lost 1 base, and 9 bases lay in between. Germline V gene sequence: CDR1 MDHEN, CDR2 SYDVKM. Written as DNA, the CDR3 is TGTGCCAGCAGTACAAGGGTTTCCTACGAGCAGTACTTC. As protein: CASSTRVSYEQYF. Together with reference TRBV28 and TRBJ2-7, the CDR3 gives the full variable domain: DVKVTQSSRYLVKRTGEKVFLECVQDMDHENMFWYRQDPGLGLRLIYFSYDVKMKEKGDIPEGYSVSREKKERFSLILESASTNQTSMYLCASSTRVSYEQYFGPGTRLTVT.

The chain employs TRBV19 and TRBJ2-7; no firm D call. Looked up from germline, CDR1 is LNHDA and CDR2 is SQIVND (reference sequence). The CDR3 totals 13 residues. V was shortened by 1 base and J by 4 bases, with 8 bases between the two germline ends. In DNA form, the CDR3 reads TGTGCCAGTAGTATAGCGCAGGCTTACGAGCAGTACTTC. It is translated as CASSIAQAYEQYF.

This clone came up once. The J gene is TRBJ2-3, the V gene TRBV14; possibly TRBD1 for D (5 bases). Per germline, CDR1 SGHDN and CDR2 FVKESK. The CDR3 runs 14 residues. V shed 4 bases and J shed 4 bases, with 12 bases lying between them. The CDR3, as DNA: TGTGCCAGCAGCCGACTGGGGCTCCCAGATACGCAGTATTTT. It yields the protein CASSRLGLPDTQYF.

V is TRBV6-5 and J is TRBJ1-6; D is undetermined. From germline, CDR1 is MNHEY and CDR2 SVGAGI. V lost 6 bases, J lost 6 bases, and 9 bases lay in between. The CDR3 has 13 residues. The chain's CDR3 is CASRKVINSPLHF. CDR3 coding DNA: TGTGCCAGCAGGAAAGTTATTAATTCACCCCTCCACTTT.

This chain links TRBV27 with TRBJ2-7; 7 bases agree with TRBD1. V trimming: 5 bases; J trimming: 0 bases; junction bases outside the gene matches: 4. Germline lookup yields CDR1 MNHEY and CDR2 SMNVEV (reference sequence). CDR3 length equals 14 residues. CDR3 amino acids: CASSHGDSSYEQYF. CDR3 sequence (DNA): TGTGCCAGCAGTCACGGGGACAGCTCCTACGAGCAGTACTTC.

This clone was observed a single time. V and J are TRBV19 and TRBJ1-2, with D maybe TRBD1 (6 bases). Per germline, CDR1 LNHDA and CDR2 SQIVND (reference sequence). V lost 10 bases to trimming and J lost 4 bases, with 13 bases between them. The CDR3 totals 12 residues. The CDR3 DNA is TGTGCCACCGCGACAGGTATCTATGGCTACACCTTC. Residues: CATATGIYGYTF.